Described below is a single T cell receptor (beta chain) sequence and its context. Its binding antigen is unknown. No per-base quality is available; no much larger clone lies one base away. Ficoll-Paque density gradient centrifugation was used to isolate PBMCs. The data are from a study of T-cell memory formation after mild COVID-19 listed by TCRdb under 2021. Regarding the complete study: Most TCR sequence clusters were specific to one of the two donors. Two young, previously healthy adult volunteers, one female and one male, were included in the cohort. In a couple of donors, T-cell clones that expanded and contracted after mild COVID-19 were followed by sequencing TCRalpha and TCRbeta repertoires longitudinally. General findings and caveats noted by the study authors: The study covered only a couple of mild cases, and larger cohorts including severe cases with pre-infection samples were considered necessary. Some responding clones were detected in pre-infection memory, suggesting pre-existing cross-reactive memory T cells joined the SARS-CoV-2 response. From day 15 to 85, contracting clones showed balanced CD4/CD8 phenotypes, whereas a second wave of clones that expanded from day 15 to 37 leaned towards CD4+. Contracting CD4+ clones were located mainly in the CM and EM memory subsets, whereas CD8+ clones were found to be enriched in EMRA. SARS-CoV-2 specificity of the second-wave clones peaking on day 37 was not confirmed.

The data were produced on an Illumina NovaSeq 6000. cDNA libraries for TCRalpha and TCRbeta were prepared by 5'RACE using constant-segment primers, with sample barcodes and unique molecular identifiers added. RNA was extracted from every sample with Trizol reagent. Library amplification was performed in two PCR steps, and a second sample barcode and Illumina TruSeq adapters were introduced in the second step. Sequencing of the libraries was done on an Illumina NovaSeq, producing 2 x 150 bp paired-end reads. The authors' pipeline ran thus. Reads were demultiplexed and collapsed into UMI-guided consensus sequences with migec v1.2.7. With mixcr v2.1.11, UMI consensuses were aligned to TRA and TRB V and J templates and assembled into clonotypes. Clonotypes were classified as expanded or contracted when called significant by both edgeR and NoisET, with noise models trained on biological replicates. For edgeR calls, the cutoffs were a false discovery rate-adjusted p below 0.01 and a log2 fold-change threshold of 1. As an exploratory analysis of dynamics, PCA with hierarchical clustering was applied to max-normalized trajectories of the 1000 most abundant clonotypes. Each responding clone was given a CD4 or CD8 phenotype based on the CD4+ and CD8+ repertoires, which had been sequenced separately. TCRdb passed the public sequencing reads through fastp at Q25 and MiXCR, retaining productive beta sequences. Rows are combined by CDR3 protein, so each entry shows the most common genes and DNA. None of the V and J calls come from the authors' own analysis; TCRdb made them. This sample lists roughly 500,000 distinct CDR3 sequences; about a fifth were detected once. The top ten constitute around an eighth of the sample.

This TCR was sampled from an adult woman who had mild COVID-19 (a few samples of this study predate the infection). The sample titles of this study are shuffled in the database, so cell type and time point are left out; the donor was told from shared clones. Sequenced material: PBMCs or a T cell subset sorted from them (not recorded which).

The DNA sequence is as follows: TGTGCCAGCAACAGGGGACTAGCGGGAGAAGAGACCCAGTACTTC. Its amino acids are CASNRGLAGEETQYF. This sequence uses TRBV12-3 or TRBV12-4 and TRBJ2-5, and TRBD2 aligns with 14 junction nucleotides. Here V drops 7 bases and J drops 3 bases, and the junction holds 4 bases not matched to any gene. The CDR3 goes from the cysteine to the phenylalanine over 15 residues. Only the CDR3 DNA stays, 45 bases, in frame from base 1.